The present TCR beta chain was sequenced within a study of blood T cell repertoires in COVID-19. At the level of the study: COVID-19 samples, acute and convalescent, were from the United States, Italy and Spain. Sample material is recorded as cDNA or gDNA derived from T cells, B-cell-depleted T cells, or PBMCs.

The CDR3 is 14 amino acids. V was clipped by 4 bases and J by 4 bases, with 13 bases between them. Per the germline V gene, CDR1 is SGHRS and CDR2 is YFSETQ. Enrollment of patients from Seattle took place during active infection, with longitudinal follow-up. As processed by the authors: Nucleated cell number was recorded as an estimate derived from reference gene primer amplification. Produced via immunoSEQ multiplex PCR; TCRdb's table is partial and in-frame only. V, J and clone size derive from that table, while D and trimming were established from the DNA sequence. The sample holds 270,000 or so clones, roughly 90% seen once.

The chain has TRBV5-1 and TRBJ2-3; possibly TRBD2 for D (6 bases). What was sequenced was peripheral blood. This receptor was obtained from a woman between 55 and 75 years old with COVID-19, enrolled during active disease. CDR3 DNA sequence: TGCGCCAGCAGCCCGGGAGTGGGGGCAGATACGCAGTATTTT. As protein: CASSPGVGADTQYF.